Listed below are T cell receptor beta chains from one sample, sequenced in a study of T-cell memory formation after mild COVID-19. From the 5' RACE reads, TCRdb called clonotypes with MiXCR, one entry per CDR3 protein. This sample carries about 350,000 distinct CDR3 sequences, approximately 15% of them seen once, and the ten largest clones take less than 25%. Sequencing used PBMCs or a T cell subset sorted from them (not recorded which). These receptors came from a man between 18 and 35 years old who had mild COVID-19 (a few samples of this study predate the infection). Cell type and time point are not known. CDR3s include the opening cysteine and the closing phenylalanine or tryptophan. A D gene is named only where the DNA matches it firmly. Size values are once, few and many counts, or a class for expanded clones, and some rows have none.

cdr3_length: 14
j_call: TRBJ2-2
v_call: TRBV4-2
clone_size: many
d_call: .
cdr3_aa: CASSPTVGHGELFF
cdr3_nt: TGTGCCAGCAGCCCGACCGTGGGGCACGGGGAGCTGTTTTTT

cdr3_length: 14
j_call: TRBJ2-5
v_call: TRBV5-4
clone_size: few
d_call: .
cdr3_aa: CASSLARPGETQYF
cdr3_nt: TGTGCCAGCAGCTTGGCCAGGCCCGGAGAGACCCAGTACTTC

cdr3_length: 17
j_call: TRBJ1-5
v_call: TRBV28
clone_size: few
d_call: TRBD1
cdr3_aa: CASSYDRGMYSNQPQHF
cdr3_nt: TGTGCCAGCAGTTATGACAGGGGGATGTATAGCAATCAGCCCCAGCATTTT

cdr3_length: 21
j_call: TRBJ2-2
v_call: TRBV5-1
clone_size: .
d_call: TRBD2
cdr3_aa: CASSSLPPGTSGGANTGELFF
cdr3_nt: TGCGCCAGCAGCTCCTTACCCCCCGGGACTAGCGGGGGGGCGAACACCGGGGAGCTGTTTTTT

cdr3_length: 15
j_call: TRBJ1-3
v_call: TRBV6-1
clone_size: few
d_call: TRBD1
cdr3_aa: CASTRNRGSGNTIYF
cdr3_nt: TGTGCCAGCACCAGGAACAGGGGATCTGGAAACACCATATATTTT

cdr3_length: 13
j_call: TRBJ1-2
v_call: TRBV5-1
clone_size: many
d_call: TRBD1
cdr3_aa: CASSLTGGAGYTF
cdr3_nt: TGCGCCAGCAGCTTAACAGGGGGCGCTGGCTACACCTTC

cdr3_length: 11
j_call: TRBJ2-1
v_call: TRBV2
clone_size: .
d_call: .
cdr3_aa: CASSESRGQFF
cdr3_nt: TGTGCCAGCAGTGAATCGCGGGGGCAGTTCTTC

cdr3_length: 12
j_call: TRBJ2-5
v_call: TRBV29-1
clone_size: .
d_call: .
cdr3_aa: CSVFWRQETQYF
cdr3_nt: TGCAGCGTCTTCTGGAGGCAAGAGACCCAGTACTTC

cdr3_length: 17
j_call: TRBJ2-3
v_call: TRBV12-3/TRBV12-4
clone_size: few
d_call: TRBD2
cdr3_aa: CASSFQRGGTSTDTQYF
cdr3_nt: TGTGCCAGCAGTTTCCAGCGGGGGGGTACTAGCACAGATACGCAGTATTTT

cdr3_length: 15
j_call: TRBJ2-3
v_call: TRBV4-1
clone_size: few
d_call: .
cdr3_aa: CASSPPLGPTDTQYF
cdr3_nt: TGCGCCAGCAGCCCCCCCCTTGGCCCCACAGATACGCAGTATTTT

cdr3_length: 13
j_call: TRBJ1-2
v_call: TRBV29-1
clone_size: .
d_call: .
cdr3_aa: CSVREPISYGYTF
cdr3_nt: TGCAGCGTTCGAGAACCGATTTCCTATGGCTACACCTTC

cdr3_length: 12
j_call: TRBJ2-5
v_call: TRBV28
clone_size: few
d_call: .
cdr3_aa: CASSRGTETQYF
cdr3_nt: TGTGCCAGCAGTCGAGGAACCGAGACCCAGTACTTC

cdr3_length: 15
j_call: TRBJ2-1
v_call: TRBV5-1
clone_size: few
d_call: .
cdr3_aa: CASSLRGSQYNEQFF
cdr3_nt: TGCGCCAGCAGCTTGCGGGGATCCCAATACAATGAGCAGTTCTTC

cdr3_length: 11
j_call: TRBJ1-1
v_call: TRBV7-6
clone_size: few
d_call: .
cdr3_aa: CASSGGAEAFF
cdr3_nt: TGTGCCAGCAGCGGGGGGGCTGAAGCTTTCTTT

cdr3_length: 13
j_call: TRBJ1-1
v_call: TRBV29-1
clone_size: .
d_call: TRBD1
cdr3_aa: CSGRTGSNTEAFF
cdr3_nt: TGCAGCGGGAGGACAGGTTCAAACACTGAAGCTTTCTTT

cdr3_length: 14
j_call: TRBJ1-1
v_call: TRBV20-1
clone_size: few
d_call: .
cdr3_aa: CSARQAGPRTEAFF
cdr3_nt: TGCAGTGCTAGACAAGCCGGGCCCAGAACTGAAGCTTTCTTT

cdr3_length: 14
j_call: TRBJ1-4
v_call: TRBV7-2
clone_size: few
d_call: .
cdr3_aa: CASSFRAAAEKLFF
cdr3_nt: TGTGCCAGCAGCTTTAGAGCGGCTGCTGAAAAACTGTTTTTT

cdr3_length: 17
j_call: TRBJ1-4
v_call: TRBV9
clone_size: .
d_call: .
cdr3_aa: CASSTGRNFATNEKLFF
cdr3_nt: TGTGCCAGCAGCACCGGACGGAACTTTGCAACTAATGAAAAACTGTTTTTT

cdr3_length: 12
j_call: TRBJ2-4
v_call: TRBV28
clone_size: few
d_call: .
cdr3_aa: CASGGRIHIQYF
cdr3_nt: TGTGCCAGCGGGGGGAGGATTCACATTCAGTACTTC

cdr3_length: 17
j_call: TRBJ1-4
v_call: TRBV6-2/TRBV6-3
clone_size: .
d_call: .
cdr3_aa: CASSLDMSLSINEKLFF
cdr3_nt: TGTGCCAGCAGTTTGGACATGAGCCTCAGCATAAATGAAAAACTGTTTTTT

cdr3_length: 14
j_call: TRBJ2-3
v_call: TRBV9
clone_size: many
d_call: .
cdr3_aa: CASASGGGTDTQYF
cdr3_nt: TGTGCCAGCGCGAGTGGCGGCGGCACAGATACGCAGTATTTT

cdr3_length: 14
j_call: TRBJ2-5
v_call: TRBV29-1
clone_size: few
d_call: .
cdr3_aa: CSARRGGEGETQYF
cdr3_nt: TGCAGCGCCCGAAGGGGGGGAGAGGGAGAGACCCAGTACTTC

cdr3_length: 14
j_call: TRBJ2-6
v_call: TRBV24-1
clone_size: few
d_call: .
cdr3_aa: CATSPVAGANVLTF
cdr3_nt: TGTGCCACCAGTCCTGTGGCTGGGGCCAACGTCCTGACTTTC

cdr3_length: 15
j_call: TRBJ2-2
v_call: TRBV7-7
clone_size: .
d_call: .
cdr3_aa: CASSLTGARTGELFF
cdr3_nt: TGTGCTAGCAGCTTAACAGGCGCGAGGACCGGGGAGCTGTTTTTT

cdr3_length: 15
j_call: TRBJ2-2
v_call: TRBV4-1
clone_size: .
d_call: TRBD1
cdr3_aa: CASRKQGQNTGELFF
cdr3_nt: TGCGCCAGCAGAAAACAGGGGCAGAACACCGGGGAGCTGTTTTTT